Detailed here is one T cell receptor (beta chain). The sample originates from a study of T cells in localized non-small cell lung cancer. Here immunoSEQ multiplex PCR was the method, and the copy in TCRdb shows in-frame clones only, minus some. The sample contains over 55,000 clones, 90% of which appear only once. The CDR3 extends over 13 amino acids. The germline V and J ends were trimmed by 5 bases and 1 base, with 8 bases remaining between them. The germline CDR1 and CDR2 sequences are KGHSH and LQKENI. The specimen comprised peripheral blood, sampled before any cancer treatment. The chain uses TRBV18 and TRBJ2-5; D not certain. The source is a woman aged 40 to 75 with stage I lung adenocarcinoma. As DNA, the CDR3 is TGTGCCAGCTCATTACTGGCCCAAGAGACCCAGTACTTC. Amino acids: CASSLLAQETQYF.